A single sample is the source of the 27 T cell receptor beta chains below, sequenced in a study of T-cell memory formation after mild COVID-19. TCRdb analysed the 5' RACE reads with MiXCR anew, one entry per CDR3 protein. Among 580,000 or so distinct CDR3 sequences listed, roughly 17% were seen once. Sequencing was done on a sample of PBMCs or a T cell subset sorted from them (not recorded which). The receptors here all came from an adult woman who had mild COVID-19 (a few samples of this study predate the infection). Cell type and time point are not known.

This rearrangement joins TRBV20-1 to TRBJ2-2; 7 bases are a match to TRBD2. CDR3 length: 16 residues. J gave up 5 bases and V 0 bases, and 9 bases lay outside the gene matches. Germline CDR1 DFQATT, CDR2 SNEGSKA (reference sequence). DNA for the CDR3: TGCAGTGCTAGAGATTCTGGCGGGAGCTCAACCGGGGAGCTGTTTTTT. It is translated as CSARDSGGSSTGELFF.

This clonotype has just a few counts. The rearrangement uses TRBV5-6 and TRBJ2-7; 7 nucleotides match TRBD1. The CDR3 is 14 amino acids. Germline lookup yields CDR1 SGHDT and CDR2 YYEEEE. V trimming: 5 bases; J trimming: 2 bases; junction bases outside the gene matches: 7. In nucleotides, the CDR3 is TGTGCCAGCAGTCCGAGGGGGCGACCCTACGAGCAGTACTTC. Its translation: CASSPRGRPYEQYF.

CDR3 bases: TGCAGCGTGGAGGGGGTTTGGAACAATGAGCAGTTCTTC. As protein: CSVEGVWNNEQFF. The chain links TRBV29-1 to TRBJ2-1; D tentatively reads TRBD1 or TRBD2 (6 bases each). The CDR3 is 13 amino acids. The V gene lost 6 bases and the J gene lost 5 bases, with 14 bases spanning the gap. Germline CDR1 SQVTM, CDR2 ANQGSEA.

DNA for the CDR3: TGCAGTGCTAACGACCTCCGGGACAGTGAAGCTTTCTTT. Its translation is CSANDLRDSEAFF. This chain links TRBV20-1 with TRBJ1-1; 7 bases line up with TRBD1. From germline, CDR1 is DFQATT and CDR2 SNEGSKA (reference sequence). J gave up 7 bases and V 4 bases, and 9 bases lay outside the gene matches. CDR3 size: 13 residues.

This clonotype has only a few counts. The rearrangement uses TRBV5-4 and TRBJ1-2; the match to TRBD1 covers 8 bases. With 2 bases clipped from V and 7 bases from J, the junction kept 10 bases outside the gene matches. CDR1 is SGHNT and CDR2 is YYREEE in the germline V gene (reference sequence). This CDR3 contains 15 residues. CDR3 coding DNA: TGTGCCAGCAGCTTCCCGGGACAGGAATTGATTGGCTACACCTTC. This translates into CASSFPGQELIGYTF.

This clonotype was seen more than once but under ten times. V gene TRBV4-2 combines with J gene TRBJ2-1; D gene unclear. CDR1 is LGHNA, CDR2 YNFKEQ, per germline. V lost 0 bases and J lost 4, with 10 bases in between. The CDR3 contains 15 residues. The CDR3 spells CASSQDRHAYNEQFF. The CDR3 nucleotides read TGTGCCAGCAGCCAAGATCGACACGCTTACAATGAGCAGTTCTTC.

The table lists this clonotype with a few counts. J is TRBJ2-7 and V is TRBV4-1; TRBD1 matches at 8 bases. Trimming took 4 bases from V and 5 from J; bases not matched to a gene: 7. The CDR3 runs 14 residues. The germline V gene encodes CDR1 MGHRA and CDR2 YSYEKL. The CDR3 nucleotides read TGCGCCAGCAGCCGAGGTGCACAGGGGGACGAGCAGTACTTC. Protein product: CASSRGAQGDEQYF.

This clonotype showed up many times. The chain combines TRBV10-3 with TRBJ2-7, with 7 positions matching TRBD2. The CDR3 runs 12 residues. The junction had 4 bases not matched to a gene; V was cut back by 8 bases and J by 3 bases. Germline V lookup: CDR1 ENHRY, CDR2 SYGVKD. CDR3 sequence: CAIQERGYEQYF. CDR3 coding DNA: TGTGCCATCCAGGAGCGGGGCTACGAGCAGTACTTC.

This clonotype came up once. The rearrangement joins TRBV19 to TRBJ1-5; the D is unclear. The CDR3 consists of 15 residues. Per the germline V gene, CDR1 is LNHDA and CDR2 is SQIVND (reference sequence). V gave up 3 bases and J gave up 0 bases, with 9 bases separating them. In DNA form, the CDR3 reads TGTGCCAGTAGTATGAACAGTAATAGCAATCAGCCCCAGCATTTT. It codes for CASSMNSNSNQPQHF.

This clonotype occurred a few times. V is TRBV27 and J is TRBJ1-4, with 7 bases matching TRBD1. V lost 5 bases, J lost 9 bases, and 9 bases stayed unmatched. From germline, CDR1 is MNHEY and CDR2 SMNVEV (reference sequence). This CDR3 comprises 14 residues. In DNA form, the CDR3 reads TGTGCCAGCAGTCCGGGGGAGGGGGCTAAAAAACTGTTTTTT. Protein product: CASSPGEGAKKLFF.

The chain has TRBV20-1 and TRBJ2-3; D is unclear. The CDR3 loop spans 12 amino acids. Germline V CDR1 and CDR2: DFQATT, SNEGSKA (reference sequence). V was cut by 3 bases and J by 5 bases, with 9 bases left in between. CDR3 loop: CSASPGQDTQYF. In DNA, the CDR3 is TGCAGTGCTAGTCCCGGGCAAGATACGCAGTATTTT.

In this sample, this clonotype turned up a few times. The CDR3: CASSLDTGSAEAFF. The CDR3 DNA reads as TGCGCCAGCAGCTTGGACACAGGGTCGGCGGAAGCTTTCTTT. This chain uses TRBV5-1 with TRBJ1-1; D perhaps matches TRBD1 (6 bases). CDR1 is SGHRS and CDR2 is YFSETQ in the germline V gene. The V end was cut by 0 bases, the J end by 8 bases, with 14 bases between. This CDR3 comprises 14 residues.

V and J are TRBV11-3 and TRBJ2-1; D is ambiguous. V was shortened by 4 bases and J by 8 bases, with 18 bases between the two germline ends. The CDR3 consists of 15 residues. Germline V CDR1 and CDR2: SGHNT, YENEEA. The CDR3 nucleotides read TGTGCCAGCAGCTACTTCTGGACCAATTCGCATGAGCAGTTCTTC. It translates to CASSYFWTNSHEQFF. Full variable domain (remainder filled in from reference TRBV11-3 and TRBJ2-1): EAGVVQSPRYKIIEKKQPVAFWCNPISGHNTLYWYLQNLGQGPELLIRYENEEAVDDSQLPKDRFSAERLKGVDSTLKIQPAELGDSAVYLCASSYFWTNSHEQFFGPGTRLTVL.

The count of this clonotype is one. V and J are TRBV4-2 and TRBJ1-2, with D possibly matching TRBD1 (5 bases). Germline V gene sequence: CDR1 LGHNA, CDR2 YNFKEQ. The V gene lost 3 bases and the J gene lost 4 bases, with 15 bases spanning the gap. The CDR3 covers 15 residues. The CDR3 is CASSQDQGDFYGYTF. In DNA, the CDR3 is TGTGCCAGCAGCCAGGATCAGGGAGACTTCTATGGCTACACCTTC.

Only a few counts were recorded for this clonotype. An end of the junction differs from the germline gene, which may be a read error. The chain has TRBV12-3 or TRBV12-4 and TRBJ1-2, with D perhaps TRBD1 (6 bases). The CDR3 extends over 11 amino acids. In DNA form, the CDR3 reads TGTGCCAGCAGTACCGGAGGGACATACTTCTTC. This gives the protein CASSTGGTYFF.

This clonotype was counted between two and nine times. This rearrangement joins TRBV7-9 to TRBJ1-1; weak D call: TRBD1 (5 bases). CDR3 length: 17 residues. Germline CDR1 reads SEHNR; CDR2 reads FQNEAQ (reference sequence). The ends were cut back, 5 bases at V and 3 bases at J, with 22 bases in the middle. This CDR3 reads CASSQDQGGKADTEAFF. The DNA for the CDR3 is TGTGCCAGCAGCCAAGACCAGGGAGGCAAAGCGGACACTGAAGCTTTCTTT.

V is TRBV4-3 and J is TRBJ2-3; a possible D gene is TRBD1 (5 bases). Trimming shortened V by 0 bases and J by 1 base, and 14 bases separated the two germline ends. The CDR3 totals 17 residues. Germline CDR1 reads LGHNA; CDR2 reads YSLEER. In nucleotides, the CDR3 is TGCGCCAGCAGCCAAGATAAGTCCCTAGGGGGCACAGATACGCAGTATTTT. Amino acids: CASSQDKSLGGTDTQYF.

The gene calls are TRBV12-3 or TRBV12-4 and TRBJ1-1; D remains unclear. The length of the CDR3 is 12 residues. The germline V and J ends were trimmed by 5 bases and 5 bases, with 9 bases remaining between them. For the CDR3, the DNA is TGTGCCAGCAGTGAGGGATGGACTGAAGCTTTCTTT. Its translation is CASSEGWTEAFF.

This clonotype was seen more than once but under ten times. CDR3: CASMDSRGTEAFF. In DNA, the CDR3 is TGCGCCAGCATGGACTCGAGAGGGACTGAAGCTTTCTTT. The chain recombines TRBV5-1 with TRBJ1-1; no firm D call. CDR1 is SGHRS, CDR2 YFSETQ, per germline. Between the trimmed V and J ends, which lost 6 bases and 5 bases, there was a span of 14 bases. The CDR3 runs to 13 residues.

This clonotype was detected only a few times. The chain uses TRBV7-9 and TRBJ2-2, with TRBD2 matching 7 bases. This CDR3 has 18 amino acids. From germline, CDR1 is SEHNR and CDR2 FQNEAQ (reference sequence). V shed 6 bases and J 3 bases; nucleotides not matched to a gene: 16. CDR3 residues: CASSLGLGRQRYTGELFF. Written as DNA, the CDR3 is TGTGCCAGCAGTCTCGGACTAGGTCGACAACGCTACACCGGGGAGCTGTTTTTT.

This clonotype was counted between two and nine times. V gene TRBV15 combines with J gene TRBJ2-1; D is unclear. Germline V gives CDR1 LNHNV, CDR2 YYDKDF (reference sequence). This CDR3 spans 12 amino acids. V gave up 1 base and J gave up 10 bases, with 8 bases separating them. In DNA form, the CDR3 reads TGTGCCACCAGCAGAGGGAAGGAGGAGCAGTTCTTC. It specifies CATSRGKEEQFF.

The V gene is TRBV3-1, the J gene TRBJ1-1, with D unresolved. This CDR3 has 14 amino acids. Germline V gene sequence: CDR1 LGHDT, CDR2 YNNKEL (reference sequence). V was trimmed by 6 bases and J by 1 base, leaving 12 bases between them. CDR3 in amino acids: CASRGEMGNTEAFF. The DNA of the CDR3 is TGTGCCAGCAGGGGAGAGATGGGGAACACTGAAGCTTTCTTT. The variable domain in full, completed from reference TRBV3-1 and TRBJ1-1, reads DTAVSQTPKYLVTQMGNDKSIKCEQNLGHDTMYWYKQDSKKFLKIMFSYNNKELIINETVPNRFSPKSPDKAHLNLHINSLELGDSAVYFCASRGEMGNTEAFFGQGTRLTVV.

This chain connects TRBV5-1 to TRBJ2-2; D gene ambiguous. Germline CDR1 is SGHRS and CDR2 is YFSETQ. The V gene lost 3 bases and the J gene lost 6 bases, with 21 bases spanning the gap. The CDR3 contains 17 residues. CDR3 coding DNA: TGCGCCAGCAGCTCATTTAGTAGAGGATGGGTTGCCGGGGAGCTGTTTTTT. Its translation: CASSSFSRGWVAGELFF.

This clonotype was seen more than once but under ten times. CDR3 sequence: CASSPTGEGAGELFF. Here the CDR3 DNA reads TGTGCCAGCAGTCCGACAGGGGAAGGTGCCGGGGAGCTGTTTTTT. The V gene is TRBV5-4, the J gene TRBJ2-2; TRBD1 agrees at 8 bases. This CDR3 region has 15 residues. Germline CDR1 is SGHNT and CDR2 is YYREEE (reference sequence). V was pared by 5 bases and J by 6 bases, with 9 bases of the junction left unmatched.

The rearrangement joins TRBV7-6 to TRBJ2-1; D is possibly TRBD2 (7 bases). The ends were cut back, 6 bases at V and 9 bases at J, with 18 bases in the middle. There are 14 residues in the CDR3. CDR1 is SGHVS and CDR2 is FNYEAQ in the germline V gene. The CDR3, as DNA: TGTGCCAGCAGAGGAGAGGGGGGGGTCCTTGAGCAGTTCTTC. Protein product: CASRGEGGVLEQFF.

The rearrangement joins TRBV18 to TRBJ2-3, with a possible D match to TRBD1 (6 bases). V was clipped by 3 bases and J by 2 bases, with 18 bases between them. Germline V gene lookup returns CDR1 KGHSH and CDR2 LQKENI. There are 17 residues in the CDR3. CDR3 nucleotides: TGTGCCAGCTCACCCTTACCAGGGGTCCCTATCACAGATACGCAGTATTTT. Its translation is CASSPLPGVPITDTQYF.

The gene calls are TRBV2 and TRBJ2-2; a possible D gene is TRBD2 (5 bases). Per germline, CDR1 SNHLY and CDR2 FYNNEI. This CDR3 comprises 15 residues. The V end lost 4 bases, the J end lost 4 bases, and 13 bases lay between the germline ends. CDR3 sequence (DNA): TGTGCCAGCAGTGTCCTCGGGGTCGGCACCGGGGAGCTGTTTTTT. This translates into CASSVLGVGTGELFF.